These T cell receptor beta chains were read from a single sample in a study of regulatory T cells in long-lasting Graves disease. TCRdb reanalysed the multiplex PCR reads using MiXCR and keeps one entry per CDR3 protein. The sample holds 400,000 to 500,000 distinct CDR3 sequences, roughly 15% seen once. This sample was also put to use in a study of T cells in Graves' hyperthyroidism and ophthalmopathy.

Material: peripheral blood mononuclear cells (PBMCs), obtained at new diagnosis, from a patient treated with antithyroid drugs. The source is a woman aged 45-65 years with Graves disease. Both conserved end residues are part of each CDR3. The D gene is left open where the match is weak. Size is stated for part of the rows, as once, few or many counts, or as a class when the clone is expanded.

>18|TRBJ2-2|-|-|TRBV18
TGTGCCAGCTCACCTCGTCTTTTTAACAGGGCGGACACCGGGGAGCTGCTTTTT
CASSPRLFNRADTGELLF
>14|TRBJ2-3|many|TRBD2|TRBV24-1
TGTGCCACCGCGGTGGGAGGGGAGGCAGATACGCAGTATTTT
CATAVGGEADTQYF
>14|TRBJ1-1|many|-|TRBV28
TGTGCCAGCAGTTTAATTAGGGGGAGGACTGAAGCTTTCTTT
CASSLIRGRTEAFF
>11|TRBJ2-1|many|-|TRBV29-1
TGCAGCGTTCCTGTCTACAATGAGCAGTTCTTC
CSVPVYNEQFF
>13|TRBJ1-2|many|-|TRBV18
TGTGCCAGCTCAACTATGGTGCCAGATGGCTACACCTTC
CASSTMVPDGYTF
>14|TRBJ1-2|few|TRBD1|TRBV20-1
TGCAGTGCCAACCCTGGGACAGCGTTCTATGGCTACACCTTC
CSANPGTAFYGYTF
>15|TRBJ2-7|many|TRBD2|TRBV2
TGTGCCAGCAGTGATACTAGCGGGACTTCCTACGAGCAGTACTTC
CASSDTSGTSYEQYF
>17|TRBJ2-7|many|-|TRBV7-8
TGTGCCAGCAGCCGACTCCCAACTGACCGGCGGTCTGTGGAGCAGTACTTC
CASSRLPTDRRSVEQYF
>12|TRBJ1-2|-|TRBD1|TRBV7-9
TGTGCCAGCAGCATCCGGGACAGGCACTACACCTTC
CASSIRDRHYTF
>15|TRBJ2-7|-|TRBD2|TRBV3-1
TGTGCCAGCAGCGCACCGGGACTAGAAACCTACGAGCAGTACTTC
CASSAPGLETYEQYF
>17|TRBJ2-2|many|TRBD2|TRBV28
TGTGCCAGCAGTTTTCGGACTAGCGGGTGGGACACCGGGGAGCTGTTTTTT
CASSFRTSGWDTGELFF
>13|TRBJ2-7|many|-|TRBV11-2
TGTGCCAGCAGCTTATGGGGCTCCTACGAGCAGTACTTC
CASSLWGSYEQYF
>13|TRBJ2-7|few|TRBD1|TRBV5-1
TGCGCCAGCAGTGAGGGACAGAACTACGAGCAGTACTTC
CASSEGQNYEQYF
>12|TRBJ2-1|few|-|TRBV6-2/TRBV6-3
TGTGCCAGCAGAAACAGGGTTGATGAGCAGTTCTTC
CASRNRVDEQFF
>16|TRBJ2-2|many|TRBD2|TRBV30
TGTGCCTGGAGTCCAATAGCGGGACCGAACACCGGGGAGCTGTTTTTT
CAWSPIAGPNTGELFF
>15|TRBJ2-3|many|TRBD2|TRBV27
TGTGCCAGCAGTATGCTAGCGGTGGGGACAGATACGCAGTATTTT
CASSMLAVGTDTQYF
>13|TRBJ2-5|-|-|TRBV2
TGTGCCAGCAGTAGCAGGGGCGATGAGACCCAGTACTTC
CASSSRGDETQYF
>16|TRBJ2-3|many|-|TRBV5-1
TGCGCCAGCAGCTTGGGGCTGGGGATGAGCACAGATACGCAGTATTTT
CASSLGLGMSTDTQYF
>17|TRBJ1-5|-|-|TRBV3-1
TGTGCCAGCAGCCAATTTGGGGCAGAGGATAGCAATCAGCCCCAGCATTTT
CASSQFGAEDSNQPQHF
>13|TRBJ2-5|many|TRBD1|TRBV3-1
TGTGCCAGCAGCCAAGATACTAGGACAGGGGTTTGGTTC
CASSQDTRTGVWF
>13|TRBJ2-7|few|TRBD1|TRBV30
TGTGCCTGGAGTCCCGGACAGGGGGGCGAGCAGTACTTC
CAWSPGQGGEQYF
>13|TRBJ2-2|-|TRBD2|TRBV20-1
TGCAGTGCTAGCGGGAGGCAAACCGGGGAGCTGTTTTTT
CSASGRQTGELFF
>13|TRBJ2-3|many|-|TRBV24-1
TGTGCCACCAGTGATTCCTATACAGATACGCAGTATTTT
CATSDSYTDTQYF
>13|TRBJ2-1|many|-|TRBV6-2/TRBV6-3
TGTGCCAGCAGTACGAGACAGCTGGGGGAGCAGTTCTTC
CASSTRQLGEQFF
>15|TRBJ1-2|many|TRBD1|TRBV28
TGTGCCAGCAGCGCCACAGGGGAACTAGGCTATGGCTACACCTTC
CASSATGELGYGYTF
>15|TRBJ1-4|many|TRBD1|TRBV7-9
TGTGCCAGCAGCTTATTGGGGACAGAGAATGAAAAACTGTTTTTT
CASSLLGTENEKLFF
>11|TRBJ2-1|few|-|TRBV2
TGTGCCAGCAAACAACTGGTTGAGCAGTTCTTC
CASKQLVEQFF
>15|TRBJ2-1|few|TRBD1|TRBV5-1
TGCGCCAGCAGCCCAGAGGGGACAGGGGGCGGAAAGCAGTTCTTC
CASSPEGTGGGKQFF